These T cell receptor beta chains were read from a single sample in a study of cytotoxic CD8 clonotypes in ibrutinib-treated CLL. Profiling relied on immunoSEQ multiplex PCR, and the TCRdb table lists in-frame clones only, not all of them. The data contain over 95,000 clones, 55% to 75% of them singletons. The material sequenced was PBMCs, taken after 24 months of ibrutinib treatment. The receptors shown here come from a human donor with chronic lymphocytic leukemia. Both conserved end residues are part of each CDR3. The D gene is left open where the match is weak. Not all rows give a size; the values are once, few, many and, for expanded clones, a class.

d_gene: TRBD1; j_gene: TRBJ2-3; v_gene: TRBV6-6; abundance: -; CDR3aa: CALRQGKSTDTQYF
d_gene: -; j_gene: TRBJ2-7; v_gene: TRBV11-1; abundance: -; CDR3aa: CASSPHGAGSSYEQYF
d_gene: TRBD2; j_gene: TRBJ2-3; v_gene: TRBV28; abundance: -; CDR3aa: CASRHRGGGVPDTQYF
d_gene: -; j_gene: TRBJ2-5; v_gene: TRBV11-2; abundance: -; CDR3aa: CASSLATSRWETQYF
d_gene: TRBD1; j_gene: TRBJ1-1; v_gene: TRBV6-6; abundance: -; CDR3aa: CASRDRDNTEAFF
d_gene: -; j_gene: TRBJ2-7; v_gene: TRBV27; abundance: -; CDR3aa: CASSLWLYRGGGYEQYF
d_gene: -; j_gene: TRBJ1-6; v_gene: TRBV4-1; abundance: -; CDR3aa: CASSQVTGSHSPLHF
d_gene: TRBD1; j_gene: TRBJ2-1; v_gene: TRBV5-1; abundance: many; CDR3aa: CASERTGQGSYNEQFF
d_gene: -; j_gene: TRBJ1-1; v_gene: TRBV30; abundance: -; CDR3aa: CACHEPLKTTGNTEAFF
d_gene: -; j_gene: TRBJ1-4; v_gene: TRBV5-1; abundance: -; CDR3aa: CASSSTGGELFF
d_gene: -; j_gene: TRBJ2-3; v_gene: TRBV6-1; abundance: -; CDR3aa: CASSQGTGDTQYF
d_gene: TRBD1; j_gene: TRBJ2-7; v_gene: TRBV7-9; abundance: -; CDR3aa: CASSLAGTGYEQYF
d_gene: -; j_gene: TRBJ2-5; v_gene: TRBV13; abundance: -; CDR3aa: CASSLGVIETQYF
d_gene: -; j_gene: TRBJ1-1; v_gene: TRBV5-4; abundance: -; CDR3aa: CASSPPGRRGTEAFF
d_gene: -; j_gene: TRBJ1-1; v_gene: TRBV6-1; abundance: -; CDR3aa: CASSGPLGGTEAFF
d_gene: TRBD1; j_gene: TRBJ1-1; v_gene: TRBV6-1; abundance: many; CDR3aa: CASSAVRTGEGTEAFF
d_gene: -; j_gene: TRBJ2-4; v_gene: TRBV5-1; abundance: -; CDR3aa: CASSLGQRSKNIQYF
d_gene: TRBD1; j_gene: TRBJ2-2; v_gene: TRBV10-3; abundance: few; CDR3aa: CAISESDRGNTGELFF
d_gene: TRBD2; j_gene: TRBJ2-7; v_gene: TRBV11-2; abundance: -; CDR3aa: CASSRAGRADEQYF
d_gene: -; j_gene: TRBJ2-6; v_gene: TRBV4-2; abundance: few; CDR3aa: CASSQGRAGQAISGANVLTF
d_gene: -; j_gene: TRBJ2-5; v_gene: TRBV25-1; abundance: few; CDR3aa: CASRVGETQYF
d_gene: -; j_gene: TRBJ1-2; v_gene: TRBV30; abundance: -; CDR3aa: CAWRTENYGYTF
d_gene: -; j_gene: TRBJ2-7; v_gene: TRBV30; abundance: -; CDR3aa: CAWDRASYEQYF
d_gene: TRBD2; j_gene: TRBJ2-3; v_gene: TRBV5-8; abundance: -; CDR3aa: CASSLRLAGGSDTQYF
d_gene: -; j_gene: TRBJ2-7; v_gene: TRBV6-6; abundance: -; CDR3aa: CASGTGTFGEQYF
d_gene: TRBD1; j_gene: TRBJ1-5; v_gene: TRBV6-6; abundance: -; CDR3aa: CASSKTGIRSNQPQHF
d_gene: -; j_gene: TRBJ1-5; v_gene: TRBV7-2; abundance: few; CDR3aa: CASSLDKGLNRPQHF
d_gene: TRBD1; j_gene: TRBJ2-7; v_gene: TRBV5-6; abundance: few; CDR3aa: CASSLGTGGEQYF
d_gene: TRBD1; j_gene: TRBJ2-4; v_gene: TRBV4-2; abundance: -; CDR3aa: CASSQDGQGSSAKNIQYF
d_gene: TRBD2; j_gene: TRBJ2-1; v_gene: TRBV15; abundance: -; CDR3aa: CATRGGAGANEQFF
d_gene: TRBD1; j_gene: TRBJ2-7; v_gene: TRBV6-1; abundance: -; CDR3aa: CASNSGQGDHEQYF
d_gene: -; j_gene: TRBJ1-2; v_gene: TRBV30; abundance: -; CDR3aa: CAWSRRGDGYTF
d_gene: -; j_gene: TRBJ1-6; v_gene: TRBV4-1; abundance: many; CDR3aa: CASRPDLIGSPLHF
d_gene: TRBD2; j_gene: TRBJ2-1; v_gene: TRBV14; abundance: -; CDR3aa: CASSRGTINEQFF
d_gene: TRBD2; j_gene: TRBJ2-3; v_gene: TRBV9; abundance: -; CDR3aa: CASSAMNGGNTDTQYF
d_gene: -; j_gene: TRBJ1-2; v_gene: TRBV30; abundance: -; CDR3aa: CAWSVLGGLYGYTF
d_gene: -; j_gene: TRBJ2-1; v_gene: TRBV5-1; abundance: -; CDR3aa: CASSLGGVTYNEQFF
d_gene: -; j_gene: TRBJ1-1; v_gene: TRBV30; abundance: -; CDR3aa: CAWSSGKRDFF
d_gene: -; j_gene: TRBJ2-1; v_gene: TRBV20-1; abundance: once; CDR3aa: CSARVGVEQFF
d_gene: -; j_gene: TRBJ1-3; v_gene: TRBV5-6; abundance: -; CDR3aa: CASSLRGRGNTIYF
d_gene: -; j_gene: TRBJ2-5; v_gene: TRBV5-1; abundance: -; CDR3aa: CASSSSPKLGGETQYF
d_gene: -; j_gene: TRBJ1-2; v_gene: TRBV2; abundance: -; CDR3aa: CASSDSANYGYTF
d_gene: -; j_gene: TRBJ2-7; v_gene: TRBV21-1; abundance: -; CDR3aa: CASPRVVVYEQYF
d_gene: -; j_gene: TRBJ1-2; v_gene: TRBV4-2; abundance: -; CDR3aa: CASSQDQGANYGYTF
d_gene: -; j_gene: TRBJ1-1; v_gene: TRBV4-3; abundance: -; CDR3aa: CASSQDWGGLGLNTEAFF
d_gene: -; j_gene: TRBJ1-1; v_gene: TRBV7-8; abundance: once; CDR3aa: CASTPSRMIAEAFF
d_gene: -; j_gene: TRBJ1-1; v_gene: TRBV2; abundance: -; CDR3aa: CASSFRARGTEAFF
d_gene: -; j_gene: TRBJ2-7; v_gene: TRBV27; abundance: -; CDR3aa: CASSSPTKSYEQYF
d_gene: TRBD1; j_gene: TRBJ1-1; v_gene: TRBV9; abundance: -; CDR3aa: CASSVQGALRNTEAFF
d_gene: -; j_gene: TRBJ1-3; v_gene: TRBV30; abundance: -; CDR3aa: CAYGGGSSGNTIYF
d_gene: -; j_gene: TRBJ2-5; v_gene: TRBV29-1; abundance: -; CDR3aa: CSVEPGVPTETQYF
d_gene: -; j_gene: TRBJ1-6; v_gene: TRBV27; abundance: -; CDR3aa: CASSRTGTANSPLHF
d_gene: TRBD2; j_gene: TRBJ2-5; v_gene: TRBV7-7; abundance: -; CDR3aa: CASSAGLAGGEETQYF
d_gene: -; j_gene: TRBJ2-7; v_gene: TRBV5-5; abundance: -; CDR3aa: CASIPGAGAVSYEQYF
d_gene: -; j_gene: TRBJ2-1; v_gene: TRBV7-3; abundance: -; CDR3aa: CASSLNGYAEGEQFF
d_gene: -; j_gene: TRBJ1-1; v_gene: TRBV30; abundance: -; CDR3aa: CAWSPFRNTEAFF
d_gene: -; j_gene: TRBJ1-1; v_gene: TRBV11-3; abundance: once; CDR3aa: CASSLARAGGAFF